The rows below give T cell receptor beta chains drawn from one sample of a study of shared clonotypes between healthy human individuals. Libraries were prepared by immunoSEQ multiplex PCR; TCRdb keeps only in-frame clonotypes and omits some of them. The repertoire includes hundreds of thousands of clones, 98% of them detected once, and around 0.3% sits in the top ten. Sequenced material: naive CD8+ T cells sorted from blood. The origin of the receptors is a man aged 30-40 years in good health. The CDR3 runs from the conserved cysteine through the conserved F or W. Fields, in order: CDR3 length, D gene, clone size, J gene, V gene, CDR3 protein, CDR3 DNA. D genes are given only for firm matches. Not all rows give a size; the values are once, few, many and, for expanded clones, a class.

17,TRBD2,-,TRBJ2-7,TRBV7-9,CASSSKSGLADTYEQYF,TGTGCCAGCAGCTCAAAGTCCGGACTAGCCGACACCTACGAGCAGTACTTC
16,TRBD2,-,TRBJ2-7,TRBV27,CASSLSASGSSYEQYF,TGTGCCAGCAGTTTATCGGCTAGCGGAAGCTCCTACGAGCAGTACTTC
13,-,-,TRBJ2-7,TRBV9,CASSVGQGSEQYF,TGTGCCAGCAGCGTAGGGCAGGGAAGCGAGCAGTACTTC
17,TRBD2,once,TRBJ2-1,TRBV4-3,CASSQTRTSGSNNEQFF,TGCGCCAGCAGCCAGACCAGAACTAGCGGGAGTAATAATGAGCAGTTCTTC
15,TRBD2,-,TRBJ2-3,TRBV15,CATSRGGTSADTQYF,TGTGCCACCAGCAGAGGGGGGACTAGTGCAGATACGCAGTATTTT
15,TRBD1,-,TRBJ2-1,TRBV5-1,CASQGTGDYNNEQFF,TGCGCCAGTCAAGGGACAGGGGACTACAACAATGAGCAGTTCTTC
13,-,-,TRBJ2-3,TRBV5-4,CASSPGEADTQYF,TGTGCCAGCAGCCCAGGAGAAGCAGATACGCAGTATTTT
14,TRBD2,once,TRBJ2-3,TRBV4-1,CASTNPGLADTQYF,TGCGCCAGCACCAATCCGGGACTAGCAGATACGCAGTATTTT
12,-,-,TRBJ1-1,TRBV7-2,CASSSQGTEAFF,TGTGCCAGCAGCTCCCAGGGCACTGAAGCTTTCTTT
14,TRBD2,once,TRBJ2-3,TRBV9,CASTRGAGTDTQYF,TGTGCCAGCACCAGAGGAGCGGGGACAGATACGCAGTATTTT
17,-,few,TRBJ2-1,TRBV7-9,CASSKTRRGETYNEQFF,TGTGCCAGCAGCAAAACAAGGAGAGGGGAAACCTACAATGAGCAGTTCTTC
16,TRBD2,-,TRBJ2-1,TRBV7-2,CASSSALTSVRNEQFF,TGTGCCAGCAGCTCGGCCCTCACTAGCGTTCGCAATGAGCAGTTCTTC
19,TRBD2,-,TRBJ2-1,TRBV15,CATSREGLAGGLLNNEQFF,TGTGCCACCAGCAGGGAGGGACTAGCGGGAGGTCTACTAAACAATGAGCAGTTCTTC
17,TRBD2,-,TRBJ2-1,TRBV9,CASSAREGTSRYNEQFF,TGTGCCAGCAGCGCCCGGGAGGGGACTAGCAGATACAATGAGCAGTTCTTC
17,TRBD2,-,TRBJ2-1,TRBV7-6,CASSSIVGGLADYEQFF,TGTGCCAGCAGCTCTATAGTTGGGGGACTAGCGGATTATGAGCAGTTCTTC
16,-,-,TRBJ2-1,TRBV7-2,CASSFPGAEGYNEQFF,TGTGCCAGCAGCTTCCCTGGCGCCGAAGGATACAATGAGCAGTTCTTC
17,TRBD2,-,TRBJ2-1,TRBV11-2,CASRPGLTSGLYNEQFF,TGTGCCAGCAGGCCAGGTCTGACTAGCGGCCTATACAATGAGCAGTTCTTC
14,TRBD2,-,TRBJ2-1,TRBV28,CASSSSGRDNEQFF,TGTGCCAGCAGTTCCAGCGGGAGGGACAATGAGCAGTTCTTC
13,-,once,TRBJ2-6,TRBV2,CASTWVGANVLTF,TGTGCCAGCACGTGGGTTGGGGCCAACGTCCTGACTTTC
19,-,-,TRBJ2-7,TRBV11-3,CASTPSVQKNIRRSYEQYF,TGTGCCAGCACCCCCTCCGTCCAAAAAAATATAAGACGCTCCTACGAGCAGTACTTC
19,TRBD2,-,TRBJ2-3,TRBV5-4,CASSLAVVAGTPSTDTQYF,TGTGCCAGCAGCTTGGCGGTGGTAGCGGGAACCCCTAGCACAGATACGCAGTATTTT
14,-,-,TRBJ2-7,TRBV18,CASMTGEGHYEQYF,TGTGCCAGCATGACAGGGGAGGGACACTACGAGCAGTACTTC
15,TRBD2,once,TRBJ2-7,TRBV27,CASIRRGGGADEQYF,TGTGCCAGCATCAGAAGGGGCGGGGGGGCGGACGAGCAGTACTTC
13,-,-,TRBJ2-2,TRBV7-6,CASSLGGTGELFF,TGTGCCAGCAGCTTAGGGGGGACCGGGGAGCTGTTTTTT
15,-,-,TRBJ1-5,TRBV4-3,CASSQDTGTNQPQHF,TGCGCCAGCAGCCAAGACACAGGGACCAATCAGCCCCAGCATTTT
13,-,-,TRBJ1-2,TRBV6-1,CASKGSWVGGYTF,TGTGCCAGCAAAGGTTCGTGGGTCGGGGGCTACACCTTC
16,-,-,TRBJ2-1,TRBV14,CASSQDPRGPYNEQFF,TGTGCCAGCAGCCAAGATCCTAGGGGACCCTACAATGAGCAGTTCTTC
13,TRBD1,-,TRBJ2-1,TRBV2,CAGQGLFYNEQFF,TGTGCCGGACAGGGACTGTTCTACAATGAGCAGTTCTTC
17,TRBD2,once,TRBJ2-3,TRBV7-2,CASSLVTSGYNTDTQYF,TGTGCCAGCAGCTTAGTGACTAGCGGGTACAACACAGATACGCAGTATTTT
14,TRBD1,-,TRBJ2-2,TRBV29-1,CSAWGQLNTGELFF,TGCAGCGCTTGGGGACAGCTTAACACCGGGGAGCTGTTTTTT
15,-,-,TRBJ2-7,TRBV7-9,CASSTRDGLTYEQYF,TGTGCCAGCAGCACGAGGGACGGATTAACCTACGAGCAGTACTTC
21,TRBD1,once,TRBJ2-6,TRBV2,CASSDGGQGVTLRGGANVLTF,TGTGCCAGCAGTGACGGGGGACAGGGAGTAACTCTAAGGGGTGGGGCCAACGTCCTGACTTTC
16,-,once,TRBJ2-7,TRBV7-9,CASSSATGLSSYEQYF,TGTGCCAGCAGCTCCGCCACAGGTCTTAGCTCCTACGAGCAGTACTTC
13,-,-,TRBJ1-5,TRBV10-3,CAISRDSGQPQHF,TGTGCCATCAGCAGGGATTCTGGTCAGCCCCAGCATTTT
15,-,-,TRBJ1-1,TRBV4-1,CASSPAYAGETEAFF,TGCGCCAGCAGCCCCGCATATGCTGGTGAGACTGAAGCTTTCTTT
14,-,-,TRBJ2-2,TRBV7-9,CASSLRGNTGELFF,TGTGCCAGCAGCCTCCGGGGAAACACCGGGGAGCTGTTTTTT
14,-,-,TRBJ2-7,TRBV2,CASSVSDRPREQYF,TGTGCCAGCAGTGTTAGTGACAGGCCGAGGGAGCAGTACTTC
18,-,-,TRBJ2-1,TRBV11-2,CASSLGPIGDTPYNEQFF,TGTGCCAGCAGCTTAGGTCCCATCGGAGATACCCCCTACAATGAGCAGTTCTTC
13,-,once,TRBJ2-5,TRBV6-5,CASTFPGEETQYF,TGTGCCAGCACCTTCCCAGGGGAAGAGACCCAGTACTTC
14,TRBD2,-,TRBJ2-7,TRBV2,CASSGLAGAYEQYF,TGTGCCAGCAGTGGGCTAGCGGGGGCCTACGAGCAGTACTTC
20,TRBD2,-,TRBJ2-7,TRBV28,CASIFSLLTSGISISYEQYF,TGTGCCAGCATCTTCTCTCTTTTGACTAGCGGGATATCCATCTCCTACGAGCAGTACTTC
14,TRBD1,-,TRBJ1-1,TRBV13,CASSLEGGVGEAFF,TGTGCCAGCAGCTTAGAAGGGGGCGTCGGGGAAGCTTTCTTT
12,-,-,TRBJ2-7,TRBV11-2,CASSPRGHEQYF,TGTGCCAGCAGCCCCCGCGGGCACGAGCAGTACTTC
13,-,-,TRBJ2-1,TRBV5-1,CASSLGPLNEQFF,TGCGCCAGCAGCTTGGGCCCCCTCAATGAGCAGTTCTTC
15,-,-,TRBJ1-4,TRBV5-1,CASRRAFATNEKLFF,TGCGCCAGCAGGAGGGCATTTGCAACTAATGAAAAACTGTTTTTT
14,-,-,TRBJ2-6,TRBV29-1,CSAMGTSGANVLTF,TGCAGCGCCATGGGTACCTCTGGGGCCAACGTCCTGACTTTC
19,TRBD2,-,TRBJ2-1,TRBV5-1,CASSYLGLAGVPPYNEQFF,TGCGCCAGCAGCTACCTGGGACTAGCGGGAGTCCCGCCCTACAATGAGCAGTTCTTC
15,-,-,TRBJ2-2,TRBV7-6,CASSLPPLGTGELFF,TGTGCCAGCAGCTTACCCCCGCTAGGCACCGGGGAGCTGTTTTTT
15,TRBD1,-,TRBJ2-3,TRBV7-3,CASSRTGGVPDTQYF,TGTGCCAGCAGCCGGACAGGGGGTGTCCCAGATACGCAGTATTTT
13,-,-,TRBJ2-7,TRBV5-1,CASRADSGHEQYF,TGCGCCAGCAGGGCTGACTCGGGACACGAGCAGTACTTC
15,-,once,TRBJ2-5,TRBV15,CATSSRWRGQETQYF,TGTGCCACCAGCAGTCGGTGGAGGGGACAAGAGACCCAGTACTTC
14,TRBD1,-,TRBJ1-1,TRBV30,CAWRGGTGDTEAFF,TGTGCCTGGAGGGGCGGAACAGGGGACACTGAAGCTTTCTTT
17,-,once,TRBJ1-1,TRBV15,CATSRSPQDIGNTEAFF,TGTGCCACCAGCAGATCCCCCCAGGACATCGGGAACACTGAAGCTTTCTTT
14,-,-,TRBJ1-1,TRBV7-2,CASSPLDLNTEAFF,TGTGCCAGCAGCCCCCTGGATTTGAACACTGAAGCTTTCTTT
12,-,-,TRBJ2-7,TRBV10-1,CASSETSYEQYF,TGCGCCAGCAGTGAGACCTCCTACGAGCAGTACTTC
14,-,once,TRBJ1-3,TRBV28,CASSLYGAGNTIYF,TGTGCCAGCAGTTTATATGGAGCTGGAAACACCATATATTTT
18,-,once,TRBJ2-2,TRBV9,CASSYSGSGDPNTGELFF,TGTGCCAGCAGCTACTCTGGGTCGGGAGACCCGAACACCGGGGAGCTGTTTTTT
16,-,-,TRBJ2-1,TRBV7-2,CASSLSPGTTNNEQFF,TGTGCCAGCAGCTTATCGCCCGGGACAACAAACAATGAGCAGTTCTTC
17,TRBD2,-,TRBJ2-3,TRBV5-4,CASSLLGAGVGTDTQYF,TGTGCCAGCAGCTTGCTTGGAGCGGGAGTAGGCACAGATACGCAGTATTTT
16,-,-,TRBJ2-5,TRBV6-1,CASSDTAGEYQETQYF,TGTGCCAGCAGTGATACGGCAGGAGAGTACCAAGAGACCCAGTACTTC